The 26 T cell receptor beta chains below were found in one sample sequenced in a study of cytomegalovirus exposure and HLA in healthy donors. The PCR employed 60 Vbeta primers together with 13 Jbeta primers. Some clones are missing from TCRdb's copy, which holds only in-frame ones; the method was immunoSEQ multiplex PCR. The sample contains about 200,000 clones, 9.5% to 15% of which appear only once. Sequenced material: PBMCs. The receptors shown here come from a man over 45 in good health and CMV-seropositive.

The rearrangement links TRBV2 to TRBJ2-6; TRBD2 matches 9 bases. The CDR3 is 18 amino acids. The V segment lost 4 bases and the J segment 4 bases; nucleotides outside the gene matches: 11. Germline assignment: CDR1 SNHLY and CDR2 FYNNEI. Here the CDR3 reads CASSVKAGGTSGANVLTF. The CDR3 DNA follows: TGTGCCAGCAGTGTAAAAGCGGGGGGCACGTCAGGGGCCAACGTCCTGACTTTC.

This sequence joins TRBV18 and TRBJ2-2; 8 bases fit TRBD1. The germline V gene encodes CDR1 KGHSH and CDR2 LQKENI. V dropped 3 bases and J dropped 4; count of bases not matched to a gene: 4. This CDR3 is built from 15 residues. The CDR3 DNA is TGTGCCAGCTCACCCGGACAGGGCCGCACCGGGGAGCTGTTTTTT. This codes for CASSPGQGRTGELFF.

The chain joins TRBV7-9 to TRBJ1-1, with D possibly being TRBD1 (5 bases). This CDR3 is 15 amino acids long. Germline assignment: CDR1 SEHNR and CDR2 FQNEAQ (reference sequence). Trimming removed 0 bases at V and 1 base at J, with 9 bases between. The CDR3 nucleotides read TGTGCCAGCAGCTTAGCTGCGGGGCCGAACACTGAAGCTTTCTTT. Amino acids: CASSLAAGPNTEAFF.

This clone was detected only a few times. This chain links TRBV5-6 with TRBJ2-3; possible D gene TRBD1, 6 bases. In germline, CDR1 is SGHDT, CDR2 YYEEEE. V was clipped by 4 bases and J by 8 bases, with 14 bases between them. The CDR3 length is 13 residues. The DNA for the CDR3 is TGTGCCAGCAGCCGAGGGGGAAGTGGTACGCAGTATTTT. It encodes CASSRGGSGTQYF.

J is TRBJ2-1 and V is TRBV5-1; TRBD2 aligns across 7 bases. With 4 bases clipped from V and 0 bases from J, the junction kept 7 bases outside the gene matches. The CDR3 extends over 16 amino acids. CDR1 and CDR2 from the germline V gene are SGHRS and YFSETQ. CDR3 DNA: TGCGCCAGCAGCCCGTGGGGGGGACCCTCCTACAATGAGCAGTTCTTC. This translates into CASSPWGGPSYNEQFF. Complete variable domain (other parts from reference TRBV5-1 and TRBJ2-1): KAGVTQTPRYLIKTRGQQVTLSCSPISGHRSVSWYQQTPGQGLQFLFEYFSETQRNKGNFPGRFSGRQFSNSRSEMNVSTLELGDSALYLCASSPWGGPSYNEQFFGPGTRLTVL.

This clone occurred a few times. The rearrangement links TRBV27 to TRBJ2-7, with a possible D match to TRBD2 (6 bases). Germline loops: CDR1 MNHEY, CDR2 SMNVEV (reference sequence). This CDR3 has 16 amino acids. V was cut by 2 bases and J by 3 bases, with 17 bases left in between. CDR3 bases: TGTGCCAGCAGTTTAGAAAGAGTGCGGGGATACTACGAGCAGTACTTC. This translates into CASSLERVRGYYEQYF.

This clone was seen more than once but under ten times. The genes are TRBV5-1 and TRBJ2-3, with a weak D call TRBD2 (6 bases). Germline V gene sequence: CDR1 SGHRS, CDR2 YFSETQ. V was cut by 5 bases and J by 8 bases, with 15 bases left in between. This CDR3 is built from 13 residues. This CDR3 reads CASRKNGGVTQYF. The CDR3 DNA follows: TGCGCCAGCAGGAAGAACGGGGGAGTTACGCAGTATTTT.

The CDR3 loop is CAWSISGVRNTEAFF. CDR3 coding DNA: TGTGCCTGGAGCATCTCGGGGGTTCGGAACACTGAAGCTTTCTTT. The V and J genes are TRBV30 and TRBJ1-1, with a possible D match to TRBD1 (5 bases). V was clipped by 3 bases and J by 1 base, with 15 bases between them. Germline V gene data show CDR1 as GTSNPN and CDR2 as SVGIG (reference sequence). CDR3 length: 15 amino acids.

This clone has only a few counts. The chain has TRBV6-5 and TRBJ2-7; D may be TRBD2 (5 bases). CDR3 size: 15 residues. CDR1 and CDR2 (germline): MNHEY, SVGAGI. Deletions cut 2 bases from V and 1 base from J, with 12 bases between. CDR3 DNA sequence: TGTGCCAGCAGTTACCCTATAGCGCGGTCCTACGAGCAGTACTTC. This sequence encodes CASSYPIARSYEQYF.

This clone was detected only a few times. The gene calls are TRBV18 and TRBJ1-1; no clear D gene. V lost 3 bases and J lost 0, with 5 bases in between. CDR1 and CDR2 (germline): KGHSH, LQKENI. The CDR3 spans 13 residues. The CDR3 coding sequence is TGTGCCAGCTCACCTGAGGTGAACACTGAAGCTTTCTTT. The encoded protein is CASSPEVNTEAFF.

This clone was seen once. V is TRBV18 and J is TRBJ1-2; no firm D call. The CDR3 has 15 residues. Trimming stripped 0 bases from V and 3 bases from J, with 11 bases between. In germline, CDR1 is KGHSH, CDR2 LQKENI. The CDR3 DNA reads as TGTGCCAGCTCACCACCGGGAGGAGTGGACTATGGCTACACCTTC. Encoded protein: CASSPPGGVDYGYTF. Drawing the rest from reference TRBV18 and TRBJ1-2, the complete variable domain is NAGVMQNPRHLVRRRGQEARLRCSPMKGHSHVYWYRQLPEEGLKFMVYLQKENIIDESGMPKERFSAEFPKEGPSILRIQQVVRGDSAAYFCASSPPGGVDYGYTFGSGTRLTVV.

This clone was seen a few times. The chain recombines TRBV6-6 with TRBJ2-5; a weak D match, TRBD2 (5 bases). Germline V CDR1 and CDR2: MNHNY, SVGAGI (reference sequence). This CDR3 has 14 residues. Trimming stripped 0 bases from V and 2 bases from J, with 7 bases between. CDR3 in DNA: TGTGCCAGCAGTTACTCGAGAGGGCAAGAGACCCAGTACTTC. Protein product: CASSYSRGQETQYF.

This clone showed up just a few times. V is TRBV2 and J is TRBJ1-6, with TRBD1 matching 12 bases. In germline, CDR1 is SNHLY, CDR2 FYNNEI. The CDR3 runs to 16 residues. Unmatched junction bases numbered 11, after V lost 8 bases and J lost 9 bases. CDR3 nucleotide sequence: TGTGCCAGCTCAAGCCAAGGGACAGGGGGCGGTTCACCCCTCCACTTT. Translation: CASSSQGTGGGSPLHF.

J is TRBJ2-1 and V is TRBV7-2, with 8 nucleotides matching TRBD1. CDR3 size: 14 residues. Germline lookup yields CDR1 SGHTA and CDR2 FQGNSA. V shed 3 bases, J shed 6 bases, and the junction held 4 bases outside the gene matches. The CDR3 spells CASSLMTGANEQFF. CDR3 bases: TGTGCCAGCAGCTTGATGACAGGGGCCAATGAGCAGTTCTTC.

V is TRBV2 and J is TRBJ2-5, with 8 bases that match TRBD1. V dropped 6 bases and J dropped 4; count of bases not matched to a gene: 10. This CDR3 comprises 15 residues. Germline CDR1 and CDR2: SNHLY and FYNNEI. For the CDR3, the DNA is TGTGCCAGCAGGGGGGCAGGGGGCTGGAGAGAGACCCAGTACTTC. This encodes CASRGAGGWRETQYF. Complete variable domain (other parts from reference TRBV2 and TRBJ2-5): EPEVTQTPSHQVTQMGQEVILRCVPISNHLYFYWYRQILGQKVEFLVSFYNNEISEKSEIFDDQFSVERPDGSNFTLKIRSTKLEDSAMYFCASRGAGGWRETQYFGPGTRLLVL.

The chain couples TRBV5-1 to TRBJ1-1; a possible D gene is TRBD1 (5 bases). Trimming stripped 7 bases from V and 0 bases from J, with 13 bases between. From germline, CDR1 is SGHRS and CDR2 YFSETQ. The length of the CDR3 is 14 residues. The CDR3 spells CASRTLGMNTEAFF. In nucleotides, the CDR3 is TGCGCCAGCCGGACATTGGGTATGAACACTGAAGCTTTCTTT.

This clone was observed a handful of times. The chain carries TRBV19 and TRBJ1-3; 10 nucleotides match TRBD1. Losses at the gene ends were 5 bases for V and 8 bases for J; bases not matched to a gene: 6. The CDR3 totals 14 residues. Germline CDR1 LNHDA, CDR2 SQIVND (reference sequence). In DNA, the CDR3 is TGTGCCAGTAGTGTTACCGGGACAGGGGACACCATATATTTT. Translating it yields CASSVTGTGDTIYF.

In its sample, this clone was seen a few times. The CDR3 sequence is CASSLDSGGGTQYF. DNA of the CDR3: TGCGCCAGCAGCTTGGATAGCGGGGGGGGTACGCAGTATTTT. V and J are TRBV5-1 and TRBJ2-3; 11 bases match TRBD2. The trim removed 0 bases at V and 8 bases at J, leaving 2 bases unmatched. CDR1 is SGHRS, CDR2 YFSETQ, per germline. The CDR3 loop spans 14 amino acids.

This clone was found a few times. V usage is TRBV5-4 and J usage is TRBJ2-1, with 7 bases lining up with TRBD2. With V trimmed by 2 bases and J by 8 bases, 16 bases remained unmatched. The CDR3 is 17 residues long. Looked up from germline, CDR1 is SGHNT and CDR2 is YYREEE (reference sequence). In nucleotides, the CDR3 is TGTGCCAGCAGCTTCCCGGGACTATCCTCCGGGGGGTATGAGCAGTTCTTC. Protein sequence: CASSFPGLSSGGYEQFF.

Of note for this clone: The CDR3 does not end in the conserved phenylalanine or tryptophan, so this is likely a read error. J is TRBJ1-6 and V is TRBV10-3, with D perhaps matching TRBD1 (5 bases). The V end lost 7 bases, the J end lost 7 bases, and 11 bases lay between the germline ends. The CDR3 totals 13 residues. Germline values: CDR1 ENHRY, CDR2 SYGVKD. CDR3 coding DNA: TGTGCCATCAAGTGGGGCTCCAATTCACCCCTCCACCTT. Translating gives CAIKWGSNSPLHL.

This clone was detected only a few times. V gene TRBV6-1 combines with J gene TRBJ1-6; D unclear. The CDR3 has 15 amino acids. Trimming removed 3 bases at V and 1 base at J, with 7 bases between. Looked up from germline, CDR1 is MNHNS and CDR2 is SASEGT. For the CDR3, the DNA is TGTGCCAGCAGTGACTCGGGGTCCTATAATTCACCCCTCCACTTT. It encodes CASSDSGSYNSPLHF.

Only a few counts were recorded for this clone. V gene TRBV5-1 combines with J gene TRBJ1-6; 8 bases align to TRBD1. The V segment lost 7 bases and the J segment 11 bases; nucleotides outside the gene matches: 14. CDR3 length equals 15 residues. Per the germline V gene, CDR1 is SGHRS and CDR2 is YFSETQ. The CDR3 region is CASHLEGQGKAPLHF. In nucleotides, the CDR3 is TGCGCCAGCCACCTGGAAGGACAGGGTAAGGCACCCCTCCACTTT.

The table lists this clone with many counts. The CDR3 sequence is CASSPLAGRWDTGELFF. DNA of the CDR3: TGTGCCAGCAGCCCATTGGCGGGGAGGTGGGACACCGGGGAGCTGTTTTTT. The V and J genes are TRBV7-9 and TRBJ2-2; a weak D match, TRBD2 (6 bases). The V and J ends lost 5 bases and 3 bases respectively, with 19 bases between them. Per the germline V gene, CDR1 is SEHNR and CDR2 is FQNEAQ (reference sequence). The CDR3 sequence is 17 residues long.

The CDR3 DNA reads as TGTGCCAGCAGCTTATCGAGACAGGGGAATCAGCCCCAGCATTTT. Protein: CASSLSRQGNQPQHF. The chain uses TRBV7-2 and TRBJ1-5, with 8 bases aligning to TRBD1. Germline-derived CDR1 and CDR2 are SGHTA and FQGNSA. V dropped 2 bases and J dropped 4; count of bases not matched to a gene: 4. This CDR3 is 15 amino acids long.

The chain recombines TRBV11-3 with TRBJ2-2, with 8 bases aligning to TRBD1. V lost 2 bases and J lost 4; bases outside the gene matches: 3. The CDR3 loop spans 15 amino acids. Germline lookup yields CDR1 SGHNT and CDR2 YENEEA. DNA of the CDR3: TGTGCCAGCAGCTTATACACAGGGGGCACCGGGGAGCTGTTTTTT. Amino acid sequence: CASSLYTGGTGELFF.

Here the CDR3 DNA reads TGTGCCAGCAGTATCCAGGGAGGCACTGAAGCTTTCTTT. Residues: CASSIQGGTEAFF. The chain joins TRBV27 to TRBJ1-1; TRBD1 might be the D (5 bases). Trimming pared 5 bases from V and 4 bases from J, leaving 11 bases between. The CDR3 spans 13 residues. CDR1 is MNHEY and CDR2 is SMNVEV in the germline V gene (reference sequence).